The present T cell receptor (beta chain) was sequenced within a study of memory CD4+ T cells and cytomegalovirus serostatus. Single viable CD3+CD4+CD8-CD45RO+ cells were sorted as the memory CD4+ T cells. In the original workflow: Out-of-frame sequences were removed, leaving 2 million to 2.5 million distinct TCRbeta sequences. Assay used: immunoSEQ multiplex PCR; TCRdb lists only in-frame clones, some missing. The V and J calls and the clone size are those of that table, but D and trimming were determined from the DNA. This table holds about 82,000 clones, less than 90% found once. Germline V gene sequence: CDR1 ENHRY, CDR2 SYGVKD. V lost 10 bases, J lost 1 base, and 3 bases stayed unmatched. The CDR3 length is 14 residues.

This clonotype was obtained from an adult in good health and CMV-seronegative. The chain uses TRBV10-3 and TRBJ2-5; the match to TRBD2 covers 13 bases. Sequencing was done on a sample of memory CD4+ T cells from blood. CDR3: CATRLAGGQETQYF. The CDR3 region has the DNA TGTGCCACTCGACTAGCGGGGGGCCAAGAGACCCAGTACTTC.